This T cell receptor beta chain was captured by sequencing in a study of human T cells and chemical hapten exposure. The study's findings and limits: TCRs at high frequency, those above 1 in 1000, did not change with DPC sensitization.

About this clonotype: Its antigen is currently unknown.

The library attached unique molecular identifiers to individual cDNA molecules. TCRdb redid the calling of the RACE reads with MiXCR, one entry per CDR3 protein. The sample consists of 180,000 or so distinct CDR3 sequences, under 30% of them appearing once. Time point given: patch test 3, about 24 weeks after DPC sensitization. Treatment defined: therapeutic diphenylcyclopropenone sensitization with weekly scalp DPC. It was from unfractionated whole blood that total RNA was extracted. Sequences were derived from whole blood, sampled in connection with sensitization to the hapten diphenylcyclopropenone (DPC). This sequence originates from a woman in her forties with alopecia areata. Some clones in this sample may be carry-over from other donors' samples.

Written as DNA, the CDR3 is TGTGCCAGCAGCTTAGCCGCATATAGCAATCAGCCCCAGCATTTT. Translating gives CASSLAAYSNQPQHF. The chain joins TRBV7-2 to TRBJ1-5; no clear D gene. CDR3 size: 15 residues. Germline lookup yields CDR1 SGHTA and CDR2 FQGNSA. The ends were cut back, 0 bases at V and 0 bases at J, with 6 bases in the middle.